This T cell receptor (beta chain) was sequenced for a study of cytomegalovirus exposure and HLA in healthy donors. Trimming took 4 bases from V and 7 from J; bases not matched to a gene: 6. This CDR3 is 15 amino acids long. In germline, CDR1 is SGHRS, CDR2 YFSETQ. PCR amplification relied on 60 Vbeta primers (plus 13 Jbeta primers). Only in-frame clones appear in the TCRdb table, and some are missing; sequencing was by immunoSEQ multiplex PCR. Among 110,000 to 150,000 clones listed, over 60% were seen once. Notes on the study in general: It was approximately 170 TCR beta chains that were listed as cytomegalovirus-associated.

As for this clone: Its antigen is still unknown.

Healthy people donating bone marrow made up the donors. Sample: PBMCs. The sequence derives from a man aged 40-50 years in good health and CMV-seronegative. This chain links TRBV5-1 with TRBJ1-5; TRBD1 matches at 12 bases. CDR3 DNA sequence: TGCGCCAGCAGCCCGGGACAGGGGGCGGGACAGCCCCAGCATTTT. This codes for CASSPGQGAGQPQHF.